This T cell receptor beta chain was recorded in a study of human T cells and chemical hapten exposure. Study details: Chiefly female patients presented with alopecia areata, totalis or universalis. Variability of per-sample TCR yields stemmed mainly from small differences in pooled library volume. Study-level findings and limits: Sensitization with DPC brought no change to TCRs above 1 in 1000 in frequency. Against controls, expanded TCRs gave rise to significantly more large CDR3 similarity clusters.

TCRdb itself ran the RACE reads through MiXCR, one entry per CDR3 protein. The repertoire holds 300,000 to 450,000 distinct CDR3 sequences, about 5% seen once, with less than 9% in the top ten. Time point: pre-sensitization, week 0. Treatment of the sample: therapeutic diphenylcyclopropenone sensitization with weekly scalp DPC. The table lists this clonotype with a few counts. The antigen remains unidentified. Germline CDR1 and CDR2: SGHTA and FQGNSA. J gave up 5 bases and V 4 bases, and 7 bases lay outside the gene matches. This CDR3 spans 14 amino acids. The sequence was collected from a woman in her late teens or twenties with alopecia areata. Some clones in this sample may be carry-over from other donors' samples. The sample here was whole blood, taken in connection with sensitization to the hapten diphenylcyclopropenone (DPC). The chain employs TRBV7-2 and TRBJ2-7, with 8 bases lining up with TRBD2. CDR3 coding DNA: TGTGCCAGCAGCTGGTCGGGGGGGCCCGACGAGCAGTACTTC. As protein: CASSWSGGPDEQYF.